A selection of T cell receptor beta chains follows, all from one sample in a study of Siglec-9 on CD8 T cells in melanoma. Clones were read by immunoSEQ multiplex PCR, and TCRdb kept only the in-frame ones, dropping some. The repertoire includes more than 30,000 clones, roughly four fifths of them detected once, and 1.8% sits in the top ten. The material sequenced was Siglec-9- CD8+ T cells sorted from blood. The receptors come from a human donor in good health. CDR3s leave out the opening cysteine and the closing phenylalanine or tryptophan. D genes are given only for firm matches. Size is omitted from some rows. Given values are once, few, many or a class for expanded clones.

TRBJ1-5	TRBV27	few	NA	ASSLSLKQPQH
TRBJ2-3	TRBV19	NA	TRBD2	ASSIDGGGWGQDTQY
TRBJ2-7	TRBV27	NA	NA	ASSLTRPDSYEQY
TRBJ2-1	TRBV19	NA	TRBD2	ASSIDLAGVDNEQF
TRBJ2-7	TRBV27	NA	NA	ASGHGPAYEQY
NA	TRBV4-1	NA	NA	ASSQTQGMAYEQY
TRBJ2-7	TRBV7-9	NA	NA	ASRPSGHLYEQY
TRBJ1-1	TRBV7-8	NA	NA	ASTDGKNTEAF
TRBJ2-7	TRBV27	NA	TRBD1	ASGDRPSYEQY
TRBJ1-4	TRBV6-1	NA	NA	ASSELEQVGGEKLF
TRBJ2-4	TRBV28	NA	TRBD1	ASSLDRDTLAKNIQY
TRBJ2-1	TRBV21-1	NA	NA	ASSQDRSGSYNEQF
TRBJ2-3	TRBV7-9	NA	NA	ASSFGVSTDTQY
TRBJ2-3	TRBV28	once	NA	ASSLLNTDTQY
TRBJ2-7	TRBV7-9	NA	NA	ASSPPGERSYEQY
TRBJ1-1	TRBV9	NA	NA	ASSVGGATEAF
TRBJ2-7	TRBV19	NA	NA	ASSIGLTSYEQY
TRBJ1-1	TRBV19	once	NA	ASSIVGGEVGNTEAF
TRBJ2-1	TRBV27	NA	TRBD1	ASSSTGALYNEQF
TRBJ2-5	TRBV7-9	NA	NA	ASSRTFQETQY
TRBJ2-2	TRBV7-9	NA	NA	AIYFAGSTGELF
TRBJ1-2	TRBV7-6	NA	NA	ASSLAVNEYGYT
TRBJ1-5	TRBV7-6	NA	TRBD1	ASSLGVQGVSNQPQH
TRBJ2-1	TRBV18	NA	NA	ASSRTSYNEQF
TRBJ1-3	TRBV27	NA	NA	ASSPEGFGNTIY
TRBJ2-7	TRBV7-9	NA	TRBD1	ASSDPDRDHEQY
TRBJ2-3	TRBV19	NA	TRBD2	ASSRLAGGDTQY
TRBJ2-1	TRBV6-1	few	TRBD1	ASSEQQGAYNEQF
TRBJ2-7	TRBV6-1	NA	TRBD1	ASSEAGDSSYEQY
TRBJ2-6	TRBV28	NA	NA	ASSSNLQTAGANVLT